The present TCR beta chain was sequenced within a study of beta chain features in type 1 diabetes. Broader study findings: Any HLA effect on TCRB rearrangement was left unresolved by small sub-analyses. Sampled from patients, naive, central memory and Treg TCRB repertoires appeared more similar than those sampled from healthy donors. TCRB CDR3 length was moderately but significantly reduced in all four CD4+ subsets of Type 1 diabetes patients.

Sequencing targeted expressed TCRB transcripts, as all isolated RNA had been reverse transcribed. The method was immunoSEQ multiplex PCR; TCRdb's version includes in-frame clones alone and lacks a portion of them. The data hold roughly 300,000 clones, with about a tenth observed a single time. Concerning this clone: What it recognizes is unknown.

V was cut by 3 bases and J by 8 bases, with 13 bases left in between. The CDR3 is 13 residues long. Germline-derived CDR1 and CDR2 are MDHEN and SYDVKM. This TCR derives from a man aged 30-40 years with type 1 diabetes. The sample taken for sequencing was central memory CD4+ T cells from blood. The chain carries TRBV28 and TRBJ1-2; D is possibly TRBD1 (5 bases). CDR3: CASSLPGRGGYTF. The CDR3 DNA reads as TGTGCCAGCAGTTTGCCGGGGCGAGGCGGCTACACCTTC.